This T cell receptor (beta chain) is drawn from a study of OX40 agonist ivuxolimab in advanced cancers. Only in-frame clones appear in the TCRdb table, and some are missing; sequencing was by immunoSEQ multiplex PCR. This sample has about 67,000 clones, with more than 75% found just once. On this clone itself: What it binds is not known.

This CDR3 is built from 13 residues. Per the germline V gene, CDR1 is MNHNS and CDR2 is SASEGT. V shed 7 bases and J 6 bases; nucleotides not matched to a gene: 3. Study-level findings and limits: There were, on average, more expanded clones in CD8+ T cells than in CD4+.

The chain combines TRBV6-1 with TRBJ1-5, with 10 bases aligning to TRBD1. This TCR was sampled from an adult with an advanced solid tumor such as melanoma, head and neck, liver or kidney cancer. The material was CD4+ or CD8+ T cells sorted from blood, obtained in a trial of the OX40 agonist ivuxolimab. As DNA, the CDR3 is TGTGCCAGCAAAGGACAGGGGGGTCAGCCCCAGCATTTT. Amino acid sequence: CASKGQGGQPQHF.